Below are 21 T cell receptor beta chains sequenced from a single sample in a study of blood T cell repertoires in COVID-19. Assay: immunoSEQ multiplex PCR; the TCRdb copy retains only in-frame clones and omits some. The table lists approximately 290,000 clones, 75% to 90% of them singletons. The sequencing input was peripheral blood. The source of these receptors is a man between 18 and 35 years old with active or convalescent COVID-19.

This chain joins TRBV20-1 and TRBJ2-7; perhaps TRBD1 as D (7 bases). The V gene's germline CDR1 is DFQATT and CDR2 SNEGSKA (reference sequence). The CDR3 extends over 12 amino acids. Trimming pared 3 bases from V and 7 bases from J, leaving 13 bases between. The CDR3 sequence is CSASQQGGEQYF. The CDR3 bases are TGCAGTGCTAGTCAGCAGGGGGGAGAGCAGTACTTC.

The gene calls are TRBV5-5 and TRBJ2-7, with 7 bases fitting TRBD1. Germline assignment: CDR1 SGHKS and CDR2 YYEKEE (reference sequence). This CDR3 has 14 amino acids. V gave up 0 bases and J gave up 3 bases; unmatched junction bases: 3. The CDR3 DNA follows: TGTGCCAGCAGCTTGGGACAGGGTATCTACGAGCAGTACTTC. Translating gives CASSLGQGIYEQYF.

The gene calls are TRBV5-1 and TRBJ1-6; weak D call: TRBD1 (6 bases). The CDR3 sequence is 14 residues long. The germline CDR1 and CDR2 sequences are SGHRS and YFSETQ. V lost 4 bases and J 8 bases, leaving 13 bases between the germline ends. CDR3 sequence: CASSRGHQDSPLHF. CDR3 nucleotides: TGCGCCAGCAGCAGGGGACACCAGGATTCACCCCTCCACTTT.

This clone was seen just once. DNA of the CDR3: TGTGCCAGCAGCTTACGGTCTGAAGCTTTCTTT. It yields the protein CASSLRSEAFF. The gene calls are TRBV7-8 and TRBJ1-1; D unresolved. The CDR3 loop spans 11 amino acids. The V end lost 2 bases, the J end lost 6 bases, and 4 bases lay between the germline ends. Germline V gene lookup returns CDR1 SGHVS and CDR2 FQNEAQ.

This clone was observed a handful of times. This chain uses TRBV18 with TRBJ1-4; the match to TRBD1 covers 9 bases. CDR1 and CDR2 (germline): KGHSH, LQKENI. Trimming cost V 5 bases and J 8 bases; bases outside gene matches: 12. This CDR3 contains 16 residues. The CDR3: CASSSDKQGAREKLFF. CDR3 bases: TGTGCCAGCTCATCAGACAAACAGGGGGCCCGGGAAAAACTGTTTTTT.

This chain links TRBV5-1 with TRBJ1-1; no clear D gene. V was trimmed by 0 bases and J by 4 bases, leaving 7 bases between them. Germline V gives CDR1 SGHRS, CDR2 YFSETQ. CDR3 length equals 13 residues. The CDR3 spells CASSLESRTEAFF. The CDR3 bases are TGCGCCAGCAGCTTGGAATCCCGCACTGAAGCTTTCTTT.

The sample holds a few counts of this clone. The CDR3 loop reads CASSFAGGHNQPQHF. As DNA, the CDR3 is TGTGCCAGCAGTTTCGCGGGGGGCCACAATCAGCCCCAGCATTTT. V is TRBV7-2 and J is TRBJ1-5; maybe TRBD1 (6 bases). Per germline, CDR1 SGHTA and CDR2 FQGNSA. Trimming left V 6 bases short and J 3 bases short, with 15 bases between. This CDR3 contains 15 residues.

The chain recombines TRBV5-8 with TRBJ2-1, with TRBD2 matching over 10 bases. Trimming at V came to 2 bases and at J to 8 bases, leaving 7 bases not matched to a gene. CDR3 size: 15 residues. Germline assignment: CDR1 SGHTS and CDR2 YDEGEE. The CDR3 loop reads CASSFLAGGRDEQFF. The CDR3 DNA follows: TGTGCCAGCAGCTTTTTAGCGGGGGGTCGTGATGAGCAGTTCTTC.

This chain connects TRBV7-9 to TRBJ1-2, with TRBD1 identical over 7 bases. V was pared by 5 bases and J by 7 bases, with 4 bases of the junction left unmatched. The CDR3 extends over 12 amino acids. Germline lookup yields CDR1 SEHNR and CDR2 FQNEAQ (reference sequence). CDR3 bases: TGTGCCAGCAGCCAAGGGGGCCTTGGCTACACCTTC. Translated: CASSQGGLGYTF.

The CDR3 sequence is CASSPRVGASTDTQYF. Here the CDR3 DNA reads TGTGCCAGCAGTCCCCGCGTAGGGGCCAGCACAGATACGCAGTATTTT. The rearrangement links TRBV28 to TRBJ2-3; TRBD1 is a possible D gene (5 bases). Per the germline V gene, CDR1 is MDHEN and CDR2 is SYDVKM. Trimming took 5 bases from V and 0 from J, leaving 15 bases between them. The CDR3 has 16 amino acids.

The V call is TRBV29-1, the J call TRBJ1-4, with D tentatively TRBD1 (6 bases). This CDR3 comprises 14 residues. Germline V gives CDR1 SQVTM, CDR2 ANQGSEA. With 4 bases removed from V and 1 base from J, the gap between germline ends came to 10 bases. The CDR3 sequence is CSVVGAQTNEKLFF. In DNA, the CDR3 is TGCAGCGTTGTGGGGGCGCAAACTAATGAAAAACTGTTTTTT.

The rearrangement joins TRBV3-1 (or the pseudogene TRBV3-2) to TRBJ2-4; 10 bases are shared with TRBD2. This CDR3 is 16 amino acids long. V lost 6 bases, J lost 0 bases, and 5 bases stayed unmatched. Germline CDR1 and CDR2: LGHDT and YNNKEL (reference sequence). CDR3 in amino acids: CASRPSGSLAKNIQYF. The DNA of the CDR3 is TGTGCCAGCAGGCCTAGCGGGAGCCTAGCCAAAAACATTCAGTACTTC.

This clone was observed a few times. This chain connects TRBV6-6 to TRBJ1-5; 10 nucleotides agree with TRBD1. Germline loops: CDR1 MNHNY, CDR2 SVGAGI (reference sequence). The CDR3 has 15 amino acids. This CDR3 reads CGSSMDRGSNQPQHF. The DNA for the CDR3 is TGTGGCTCCTCCATGGACAGGGGGAGCAATCAGCCCCAGCATTTT.

This clone was detected only once. The chain recombines TRBV4-3 with TRBJ2-5, with a weak D call TRBD1 (6 bases). Germline V CDR1 and CDR2: LGHNA, YSLEER. V lost 2 bases, J lost 3 bases, and 13 bases lay in between. The CDR3 loop spans 15 amino acids. DNA for the CDR3: TGCGCCAGCAGCCAATGGCCACAGGGCGAAGAGACCCAGTACTTC. It translates to CASSQWPQGEETQYF.

CDR3 sequence reads: CASSWTTTYEQYF. DNA of the CDR3: TGCGCCAGCAGCTGGACAACCACCTACGAGCAGTACTTC. This chain links TRBV5-1 with TRBJ2-7, with D tentatively TRBD1 (5 bases). V dropped 3 bases and J dropped 2 bases, with 9 bases sitting between them. The V gene's germline CDR1 is SGHRS and CDR2 YFSETQ. The CDR3 totals 13 residues. Together with reference TRBV5-1 and TRBJ2-7, the CDR3 gives the full variable domain: KAGVTQTPRYLIKTRGQQVTLSCSPISGHRSVSWYQQTPGQGLQFLFEYFSETQRNKGNFPGRFSGRQFSNSRSEMNVSTLELGDSALYLCASSWTTTYEQYFGPGTRLTVT.

This chain joins TRBV4-1 and TRBJ2-7; possibly TRBD2 for D (5 bases). The CDR3 extends over 14 amino acids. Germline V gene data show CDR1 as MGHRA and CDR2 as YSYEKL. Trimming removed 2 bases at V and 5 bases at J, with 13 bases between. CDR3 sequence reads: CASSQFAGSDEQYF. DNA of the CDR3: TGCGCCAGCAGCCAATTTGCGGGTTCCGACGAGCAGTACTTC.

The table lists this clone with a count of one. The chain has TRBV7-2 and TRBJ2-3; 8 bases align to TRBD2. The CDR3 extends over 16 amino acids. CDR1 SGHTA and CDR2 FQGNSA come from the germline V gene. Trimming at V came to 1 base and at J to 2 bases, leaving 5 bases not matched to a gene. The chain's CDR3 is CASSLVPGGATDTQYF. As DNA, the CDR3 is TGTGCCAGCAGCTTAGTTCCCGGGGGGGCCACAGATACGCAGTATTTT.

The chain couples TRBV28 to TRBJ2-5; D possibly corresponds to TRBD2 (6 bases). Germline V gene lookup returns CDR1 MDHEN and CDR2 SYDVKM. V lost 5 bases and J 2 bases, leaving 15 bases between the germline ends. The CDR3 has 15 amino acids. The DNA for the CDR3 is TGTGCCAGCAGTAACAGACTAGAAGCGCAAGAGACCCAGTACTTC. It yields the protein CASSNRLEAQETQYF.

This clone was observed a handful of times. The V and J genes are TRBV7-9 and TRBJ2-1; 12 positions match TRBD2. The CDR3 loop spans 15 amino acids. J gave up 8 bases and V 6 bases, and 8 bases lay outside the gene matches. The germline CDR1 and CDR2 sequences are SEHNR and FQNEAQ (reference sequence). This chain's CDR3 is CASSSTSGSFDEQFF. CDR3 in DNA: TGTGCCAGCAGTTCGACTAGCGGGAGTTTCGATGAGCAGTTCTTC.

The count of this clone is one. The rearrangement uses TRBV29-1 and TRBJ1-2, with TRBD1 matching 7 bases. This CDR3 comprises 13 residues. V was clipped by 6 bases and J by 3 bases; unmatched bases: 7. Germline loops: CDR1 SQVTM, CDR2 ANQGSEA. CDR3 region: CSVDRSSDYGYTF. CDR3 DNA: TGCAGCGTGGACAGGTCAAGTGACTATGGCTACACCTTC.

The chain joins TRBV4-3 to TRBJ2-2; unclear D gene. The CDR3 spans 15 residues. V was pared by 0 bases and J by 4 bases, with 9 bases between. Germline V gene data show CDR1 as LGHNA and CDR2 as YSLEER. Here the CDR3 reads CASSQERILTGELFF. The CDR3 DNA is TGCGCCAGCAGCCAAGAGCGGATACTCACCGGGGAGCTGTTTTTT.